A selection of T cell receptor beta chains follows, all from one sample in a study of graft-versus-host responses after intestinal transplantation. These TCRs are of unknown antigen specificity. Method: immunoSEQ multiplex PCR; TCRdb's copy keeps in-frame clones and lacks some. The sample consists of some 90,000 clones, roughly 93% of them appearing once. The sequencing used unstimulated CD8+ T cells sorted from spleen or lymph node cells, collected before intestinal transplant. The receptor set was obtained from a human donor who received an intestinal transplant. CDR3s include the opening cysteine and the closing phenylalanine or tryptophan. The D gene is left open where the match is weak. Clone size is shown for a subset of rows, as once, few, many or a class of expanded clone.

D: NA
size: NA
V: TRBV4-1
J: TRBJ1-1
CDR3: CASSLREEAFF
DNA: TGCGCCAGCAGCCTTAGGGAGGAAGCTTTCTTT

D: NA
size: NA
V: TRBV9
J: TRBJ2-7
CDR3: CASSGNSYEQYF
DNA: TGTGCCAGCAGCGGGAACAGCTACGAGCAGTACTTC

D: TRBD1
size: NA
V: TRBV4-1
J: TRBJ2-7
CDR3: CASSRGTGSYEQYF
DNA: TGCGCCAGCAGCCGAGGGACAGGGAGCTACGAGCAGTACTTC

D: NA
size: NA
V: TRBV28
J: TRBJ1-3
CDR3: CASSSGRQAGPDSGNTIYF
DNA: TGTGCCAGCAGTTCTGGACGACAGGCGGGCCCGGATAGTGGAAACACCATATATTTT

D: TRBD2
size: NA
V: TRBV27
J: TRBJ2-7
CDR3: CASRPGLAQNEQYF
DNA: TGTGCCAGCAGACCGGGACTAGCTCAGAACGAGCAGTACTTC

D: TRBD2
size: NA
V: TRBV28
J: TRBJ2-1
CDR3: CASSVLAGDPEQFF
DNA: TGTGCCAGCAGTGTACTAGCGGGAGATCCTGAGCAGTTCTTC

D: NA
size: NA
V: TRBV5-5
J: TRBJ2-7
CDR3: CASSLVVGLEEQYF
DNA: TGTGCCAGCAGCTTGGTCGTGGGACTGGAAGAGCAGTACTTC

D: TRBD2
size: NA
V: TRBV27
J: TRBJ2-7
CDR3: CASSLSRPGLAGPVYEQYF
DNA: TGTGCCAGCAGTTTATCACGCCCGGGACTAGCGGGACCCGTTTACGAGCAGTACTTC

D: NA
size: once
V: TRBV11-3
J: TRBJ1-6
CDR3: CASSLDGGSYNDSPLHF
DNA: TGTGCCAGCAGCTTAGATGGGGGCTCATACAACGATTCACCCCTCCACTTT

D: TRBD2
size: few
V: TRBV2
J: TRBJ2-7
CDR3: CASSGGLAPVEQYF
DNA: TGTGCCAGTTCCGGGGGACTAGCTCCCGTCGAGCAGTACTTC

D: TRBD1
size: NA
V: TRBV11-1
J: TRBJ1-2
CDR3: CASSSEGGAHYGYTF
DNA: TGTGCCAGCAGCTCCGAAGGGGGCGCCCACTATGGCTACACCTTC

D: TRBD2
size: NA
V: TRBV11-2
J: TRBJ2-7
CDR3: CASSLFFGTSGRYEQYF
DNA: TGTGCCAGCAGCCTTTTTTTCGGGACTAGCGGGAGATACGAGCAGTACTTC

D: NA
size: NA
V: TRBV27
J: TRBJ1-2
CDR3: CASSFGGGGYGYTF
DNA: TGTGCCAGCAGTTTTGGTGGGGGCGGCTATGGCTACACCTTC

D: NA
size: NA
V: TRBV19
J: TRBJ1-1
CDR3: CASTTGSTEAFF
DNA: TGTGCCAGTACTACAGGCTCCACTGAAGCTTTCTTT

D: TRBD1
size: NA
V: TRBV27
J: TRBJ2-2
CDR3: CASSEPGGNTGELFF
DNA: TGTGCCAGCAGTGAGCCAGGGGGGAACACCGGGGAGCTGTTTTTT

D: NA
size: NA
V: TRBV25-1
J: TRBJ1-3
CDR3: CASSAGGAPLSGNTIYF
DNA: TGTGCCAGCAGTGCGGGGGGCGCCCCGCTCTCTGGAAACACCATATATTTT

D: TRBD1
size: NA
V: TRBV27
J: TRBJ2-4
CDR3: CASSPLLDRLRIQYF
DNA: TGTGCCAGCAGTCCCCTTCTGGACAGGCTGCGCATTCAGTACTTC

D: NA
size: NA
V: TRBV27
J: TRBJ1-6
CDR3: CASTIIGGSPLHF
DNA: TGTGCCAGCACCATCATAGGGGGATCACCCCTCCACTTT

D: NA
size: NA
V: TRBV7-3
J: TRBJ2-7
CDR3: CASSLMGGSSYEQYF
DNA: TGTGCCAGCAGCCTAATGGGGGGAAGCTCCTACGAGCAGTACTTC

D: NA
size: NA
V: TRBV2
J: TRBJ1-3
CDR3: CAGGEYSGNTIYF
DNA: TGTGCCGGGGGGGAGTACTCTGGAAACACCATATATTTT

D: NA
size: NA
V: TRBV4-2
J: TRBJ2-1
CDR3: CASSQVTGNEQFF
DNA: TGTGCCAGCAGCCAAGTTACAGGCAATGAGCAGTTCTTC

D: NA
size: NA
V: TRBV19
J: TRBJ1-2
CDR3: CASRQTENYGYTF
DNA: TGTGCCAGTAGGCAAACAGAGAACTATGGCTACACCTTC